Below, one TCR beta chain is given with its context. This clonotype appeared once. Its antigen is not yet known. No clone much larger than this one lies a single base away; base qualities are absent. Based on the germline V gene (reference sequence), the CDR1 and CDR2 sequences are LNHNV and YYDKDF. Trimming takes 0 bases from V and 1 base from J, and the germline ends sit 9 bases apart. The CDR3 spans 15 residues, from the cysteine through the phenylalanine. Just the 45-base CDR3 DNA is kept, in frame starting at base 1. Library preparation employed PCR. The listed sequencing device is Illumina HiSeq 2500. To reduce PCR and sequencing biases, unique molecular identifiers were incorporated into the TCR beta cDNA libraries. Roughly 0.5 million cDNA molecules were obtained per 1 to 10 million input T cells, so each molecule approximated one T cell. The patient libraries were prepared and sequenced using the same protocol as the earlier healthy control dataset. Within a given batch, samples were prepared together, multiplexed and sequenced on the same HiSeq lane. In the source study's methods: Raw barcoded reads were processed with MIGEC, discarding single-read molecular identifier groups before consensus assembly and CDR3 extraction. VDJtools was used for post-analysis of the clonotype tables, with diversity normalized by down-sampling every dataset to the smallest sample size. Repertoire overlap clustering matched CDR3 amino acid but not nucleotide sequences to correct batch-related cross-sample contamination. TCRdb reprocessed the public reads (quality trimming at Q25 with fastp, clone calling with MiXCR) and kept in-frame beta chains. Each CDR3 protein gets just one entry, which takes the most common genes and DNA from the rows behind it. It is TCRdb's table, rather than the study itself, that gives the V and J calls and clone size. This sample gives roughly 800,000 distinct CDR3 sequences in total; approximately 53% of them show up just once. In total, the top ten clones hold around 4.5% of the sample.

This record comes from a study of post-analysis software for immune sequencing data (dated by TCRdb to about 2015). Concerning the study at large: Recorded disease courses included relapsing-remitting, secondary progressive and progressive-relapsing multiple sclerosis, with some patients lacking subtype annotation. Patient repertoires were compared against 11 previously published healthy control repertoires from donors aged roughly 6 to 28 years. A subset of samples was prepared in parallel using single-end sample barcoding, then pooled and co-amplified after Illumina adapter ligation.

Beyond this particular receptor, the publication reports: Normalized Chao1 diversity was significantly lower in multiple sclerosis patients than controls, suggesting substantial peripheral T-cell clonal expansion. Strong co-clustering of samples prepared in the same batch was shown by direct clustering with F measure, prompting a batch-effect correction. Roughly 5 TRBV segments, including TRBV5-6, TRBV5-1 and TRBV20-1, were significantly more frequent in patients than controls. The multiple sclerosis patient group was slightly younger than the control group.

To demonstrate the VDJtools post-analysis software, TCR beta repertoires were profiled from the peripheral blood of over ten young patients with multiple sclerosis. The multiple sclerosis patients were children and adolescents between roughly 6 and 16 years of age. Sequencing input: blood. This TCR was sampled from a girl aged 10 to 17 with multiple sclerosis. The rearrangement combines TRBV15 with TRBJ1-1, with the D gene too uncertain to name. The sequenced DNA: TGTGCCACCAGCAGAGATATGCCCGGGAACACTGAAGCTTTCTTT. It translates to CATSRDMPGNTEAFF.